One T cell receptor beta chain is described in this entry. This entry comes from a study of identical twins. A template switching step contributed a universal primer site, while unique molecular identifiers were present in the cDNA. TCRdb redid the calling of the 5' RACE reads with MiXCR, one entry per CDR3 protein. In the table there are about 570,000 distinct CDR3 sequences, 9.6% of which are singletons. The CDR3 contains 14 residues. The V end was cut by 4 bases, the J end by 5 bases, with 18 bases between. CDR1 is SQVTM and CDR2 is ANQGSEA in the germline V gene. The same data also went into a second study, on yellow fever vaccine responses in identical twins.

This chain uses TRBV29-1 with TRBJ2-7, with TRBD1 as a possible D gene (6 bases). This clonotype was sampled from a young woman in good health. The specimen sequenced was PBMCs. In DNA form, the CDR3 reads TGCAGCGTTGTAGGCAAGGCAGGGGTCGACGAGCAGTACTTC. Protein product: CSVVGKAGVDEQYF.